A selection of T cell receptor beta chains follows, all from one sample in a study of blood T cells in healthy people across ages. TCRdb ran MiXCR on the 5' RACE reads and lists one entry per CDR3 protein. Of some 1.4 million distinct CDR3 sequences listed, about 40% were seen once; the top ten hold less than 8%. Sequencing used blood. These receptors came from a woman aged 18-29 years in good health. CDR3s include the opening cysteine and the closing phenylalanine or tryptophan. Not every row has a clone size; where given, it reads once, few, many or a size class.

CASSYSESGTSGPSTDTQYF,TRBJ2-3,TRBV6-5,.
CASSTLLAPNTGELFF,TRBJ2-2,TRBV11-2,few
CASGQGGSYEQYF,TRBJ2-7,TRBV28,.
CASSSPSGRAIYNEQFF,TRBJ2-1,TRBV11-2,.
CASSAGNSGLTDTQYF,TRBJ2-3,TRBV5-1,.
CASSLTYGVSDTQYF,TRBJ2-3,TRBV7-3,.
CASSKQQGQGQPQHF,TRBJ1-5,TRBV28,.
CASSLFRGGNEQFF,TRBJ2-1,TRBV11-1,few
CASMASTSGANVLTF,TRBJ2-6,TRBV12-3/TRBV12-4,.
CASILGGQSSYEQYF,TRBJ2-7,TRBV21-1,few
CASSLAGEQMSYEQYF,TRBJ2-7,TRBV5-5,.
CSARTPLGEQYF,TRBJ2-7,TRBV20-1,few
CSAKVQRSTYEQYF,TRBJ2-7,TRBV20-1,many
CASSLNGPSGETDTQYF,TRBJ2-3,TRBV5-5,.
CASRLGGGNEQFF,TRBJ2-1,TRBV12-3/TRBV12-4,.
CSARVGGETQYF,TRBJ2-5,TRBV20-1,few
CSARVSSGGLYF,TRBJ2-5,TRBV20-1,.
CASSQSLAGRTSYTF,TRBJ1-2,TRBV3-1,.
CASSVAGTGGIPYEQYF,TRBJ2-7,TRBV5-1,.
CASSLGGKEETQYF,TRBJ2-5,TRBV5-1,.
CASSYSGTGNRATREFRNGEQFF,TRBJ2-1,TRBV6-2/TRBV6-3,.
CAGSLSGLAASTDTQYF,TRBJ2-3,TRBV7-2,.
CASSQIYTGTTEETQYF,TRBJ2-5,TRBV3-1,.